This T cell receptor beta chain was documented in a study of blood T cell repertoires in COVID-19. As for the study in general: The origin of the acute and convalescent COVID-19 samples was the United States, Italy and Spain.

With 1 base removed from V and 2 bases from J, the gap between germline ends came to 15 bases. This CDR3 is built from 16 residues. From germline, CDR1 is SGHTA and CDR2 FQGNSA. In terms of age and location, participants ranged from roughly 18 to 90 years and lived in about two dozen US areas. Assay: immunoSEQ multiplex PCR; the TCRdb copy retains only in-frame clones and omits some. The sample has some 340,000 clones; 90% to 95% are singletons. The clonotype was recovered from a woman in her 30s who had been exposed to COVID-19. Sequencing was performed on PBMCs or T cells enriched from blood (not recorded which). The genes are TRBV7-2 and TRBJ2-7; D perhaps matches TRBD1 (5 bases). The CDR3 reads CASSLVGSGKTYEQYF. The CDR3 DNA is TGTGCCAGCAGCTTAGTTGGCTCAGGGAAGACCTACGAGCAGTACTTC.